This T cell receptor (beta chain) was retrieved from a study of blood T cell repertoires in COVID-19. As for the study in general: Samples came from the United States, Italy and Spain, spanning acute and convalescent COVID-19. PBMCs, B-cell-depleted T cells, or T cells provided the cDNA or gDNA that made up the material.

The CDR3 totals 14 residues. Germline values: CDR1 SGHAT, CDR2 FQNNGV. Trimming cost V 6 bases and J 5 bases; bases outside gene matches: 8. Authors' data handling: Estimated nucleated cell counts came from reference gene primer amplification. TCRdb's copy holds only in-frame clones and misses some; the assay was immunoSEQ multiplex PCR. V, J and clone size derive from that table, while D and trimming were established from the DNA sequence. The profile shows under 300,000 clones, roughly 85% of them singletons. Recovered status in Cohort 3 required two negative PCRs, clearance, or symptom resolution. This chain connects TRBV11-2 to TRBJ1-1; TRBD1 aligns across 8 bases. Sequenced material: PBMCs or T cells enriched from blood (not recorded which). The clonotype was recovered from a woman between 50 and 59 years old who had recovered from COVID-19. The CDR3 DNA sequence: TGTGCCAGCAGTTCGGAACAGGGGGATACTGAAGCTTTCTTT. This sequence encodes CASSSEQGDTEAFF.